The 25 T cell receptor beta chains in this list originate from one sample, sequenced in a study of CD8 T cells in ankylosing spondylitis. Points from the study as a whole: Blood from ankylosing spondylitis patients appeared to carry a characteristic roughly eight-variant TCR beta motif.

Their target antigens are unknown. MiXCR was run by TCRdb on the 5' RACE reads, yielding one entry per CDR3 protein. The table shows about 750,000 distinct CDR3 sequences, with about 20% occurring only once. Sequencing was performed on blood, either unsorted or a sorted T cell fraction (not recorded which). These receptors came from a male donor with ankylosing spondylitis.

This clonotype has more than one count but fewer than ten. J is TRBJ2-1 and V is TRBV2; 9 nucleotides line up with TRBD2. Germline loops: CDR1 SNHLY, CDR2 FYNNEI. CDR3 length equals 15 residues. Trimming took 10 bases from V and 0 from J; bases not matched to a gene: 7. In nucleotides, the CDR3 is TGTGCCACAAGCGGGGGGACTAGCTCCTACAATGAGCAGTTCTTC. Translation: CATSGGTSSYNEQFF.

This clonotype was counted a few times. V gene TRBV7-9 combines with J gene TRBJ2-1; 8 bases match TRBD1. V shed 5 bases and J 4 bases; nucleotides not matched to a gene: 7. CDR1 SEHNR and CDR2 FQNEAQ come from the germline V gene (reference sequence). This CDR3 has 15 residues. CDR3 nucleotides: TGTGCCAGCAGCCCTTATCGGGACAGGTACAATGAGCAGTTCTTC. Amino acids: CASSPYRDRYNEQFF.

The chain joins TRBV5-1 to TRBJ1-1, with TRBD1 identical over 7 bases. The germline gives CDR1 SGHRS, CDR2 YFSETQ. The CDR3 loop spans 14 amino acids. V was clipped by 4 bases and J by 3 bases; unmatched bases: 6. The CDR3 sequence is CASSRDRLYTEAFF. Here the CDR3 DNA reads TGCGCCAGCAGCAGGGACAGACTTTACACTGAAGCTTTCTTT.

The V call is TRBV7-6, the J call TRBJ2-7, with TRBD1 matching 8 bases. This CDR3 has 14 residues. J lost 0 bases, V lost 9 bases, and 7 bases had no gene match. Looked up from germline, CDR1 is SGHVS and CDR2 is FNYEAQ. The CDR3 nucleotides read TGTGCCAGTCAGAAGGGACAGGTCTCCTACGAGCAGTACTTC. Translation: CASQKGQVSYEQYF.

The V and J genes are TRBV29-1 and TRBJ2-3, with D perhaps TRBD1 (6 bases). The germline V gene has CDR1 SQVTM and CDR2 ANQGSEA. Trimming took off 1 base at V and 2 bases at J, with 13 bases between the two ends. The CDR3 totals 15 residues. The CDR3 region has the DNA TGCAGCGTTGAAGTCCAGGACAGCTACACAGATACGCAGTATTTT. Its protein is CSVEVQDSYTDTQYF.

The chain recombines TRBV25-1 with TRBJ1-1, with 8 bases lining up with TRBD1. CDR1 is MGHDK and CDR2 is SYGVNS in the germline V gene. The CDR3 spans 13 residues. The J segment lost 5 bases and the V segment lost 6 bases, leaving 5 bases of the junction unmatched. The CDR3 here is CASSQGARTEAFF. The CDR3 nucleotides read TGTGCCAGCAGCCAGGGGGCGCGGACTGAAGCTTTCTTT.

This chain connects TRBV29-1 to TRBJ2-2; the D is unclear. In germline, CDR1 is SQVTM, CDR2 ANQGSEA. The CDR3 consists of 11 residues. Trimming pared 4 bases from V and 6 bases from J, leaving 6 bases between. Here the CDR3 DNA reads TGCAGCGTTGTCGTTGCCGGGGAGCTGTTTTTT. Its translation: CSVVVAGELFF.

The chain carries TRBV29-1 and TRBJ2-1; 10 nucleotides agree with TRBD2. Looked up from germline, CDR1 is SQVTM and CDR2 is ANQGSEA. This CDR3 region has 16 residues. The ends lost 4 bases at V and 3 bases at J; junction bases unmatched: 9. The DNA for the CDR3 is TGCAGCGTTGGCCGGATTAGCGGGGGGCTCTACAATGAGCAGTTCTTC. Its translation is CSVGRISGGLYNEQFF.

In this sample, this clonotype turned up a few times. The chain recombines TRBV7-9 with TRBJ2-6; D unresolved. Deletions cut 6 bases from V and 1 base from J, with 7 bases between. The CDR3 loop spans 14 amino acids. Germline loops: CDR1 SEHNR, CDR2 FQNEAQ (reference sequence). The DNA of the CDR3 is TGTGCCAGCAGAGGGCTTTCTGGGGCCAACGTCCTGACTTTC. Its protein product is CASRGLSGANVLTF. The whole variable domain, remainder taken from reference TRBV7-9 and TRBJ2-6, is DTGVSQNPRHKITKRGQNVTFRCDPISEHNRLYWYRQTLGQGPEFLTYFQNEAQLEKSRLLSDRFSAERPKGSFSTLEIQRTEQGDSAMYLCASRGLSGANVLTFGAGSRLTVL.

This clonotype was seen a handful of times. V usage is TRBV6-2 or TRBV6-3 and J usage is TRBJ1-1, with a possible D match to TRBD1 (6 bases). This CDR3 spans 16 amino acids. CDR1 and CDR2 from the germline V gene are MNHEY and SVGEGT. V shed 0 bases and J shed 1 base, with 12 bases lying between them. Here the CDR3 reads CASSYSWTATNTEAFF. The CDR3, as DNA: TGTGCCAGCAGTTACTCATGGACAGCCACGAACACTGAAGCTTTCTTT.

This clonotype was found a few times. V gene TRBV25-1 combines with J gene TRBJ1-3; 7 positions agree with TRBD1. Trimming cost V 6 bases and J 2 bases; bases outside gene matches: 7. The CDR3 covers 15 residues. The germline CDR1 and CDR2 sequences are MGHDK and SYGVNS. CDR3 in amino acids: CASRRSDRAGNTIYF. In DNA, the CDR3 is TGTGCCAGCAGGCGGAGCGACAGGGCTGGAAACACCATATATTTT.

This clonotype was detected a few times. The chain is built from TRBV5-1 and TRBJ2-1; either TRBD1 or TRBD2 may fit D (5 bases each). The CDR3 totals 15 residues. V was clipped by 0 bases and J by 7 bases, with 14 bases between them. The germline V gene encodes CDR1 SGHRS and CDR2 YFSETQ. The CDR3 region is CASSLEAAWGNEQFF. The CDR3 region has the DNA TGCGCCAGCAGCTTGGAGGCAGCCTGGGGGAATGAGCAGTTCTTC.

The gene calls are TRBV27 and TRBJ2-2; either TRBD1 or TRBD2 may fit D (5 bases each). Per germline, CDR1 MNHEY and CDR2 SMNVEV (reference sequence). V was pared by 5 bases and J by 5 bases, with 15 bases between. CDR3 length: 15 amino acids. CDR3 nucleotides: TGTGCCAGCAGTGAGGTGGGGACCGGGACCGGGGAGCTGTTTTTT. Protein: CASSEVGTGTGELFF.

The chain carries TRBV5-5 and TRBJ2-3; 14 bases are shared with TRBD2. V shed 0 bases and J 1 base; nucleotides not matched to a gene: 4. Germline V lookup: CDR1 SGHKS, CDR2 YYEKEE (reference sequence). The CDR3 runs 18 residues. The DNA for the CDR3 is TGTGCCAGCAGCTTGGGCCCGGGACTAGCGGGAGGCACAGATACGCAGTATTTT. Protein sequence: CASSLGPGLAGGTDTQYF.

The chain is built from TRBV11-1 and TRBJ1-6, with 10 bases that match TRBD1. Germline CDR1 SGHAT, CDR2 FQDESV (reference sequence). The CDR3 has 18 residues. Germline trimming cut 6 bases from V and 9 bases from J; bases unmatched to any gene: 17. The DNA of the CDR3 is TGTGCCAGCAGTATAGGGACCGGGACAGGGGTAATCTCTTCACCCCTCCACTTT. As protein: CASSIGTGTGVISSPLHF.

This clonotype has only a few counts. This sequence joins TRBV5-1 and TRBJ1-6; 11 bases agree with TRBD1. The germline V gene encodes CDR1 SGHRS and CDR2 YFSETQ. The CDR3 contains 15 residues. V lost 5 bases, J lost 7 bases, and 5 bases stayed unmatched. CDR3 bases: TGCGCCAGCAGTCCGGACAGGGGGCAAAATTCACCCCTCCACTTT. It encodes CASSPDRGQNSPLHF. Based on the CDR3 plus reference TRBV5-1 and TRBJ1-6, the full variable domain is KAGVTQTPRYLIKTRGQQVTLSCSPISGHRSVSWYQQTPGQGLQFLFEYFSETQRNKGNFPGRFSGRQFSNSRSEMNVSTLELGDSALYLCASSPDRGQNSPLHFGNGTRLTVT.

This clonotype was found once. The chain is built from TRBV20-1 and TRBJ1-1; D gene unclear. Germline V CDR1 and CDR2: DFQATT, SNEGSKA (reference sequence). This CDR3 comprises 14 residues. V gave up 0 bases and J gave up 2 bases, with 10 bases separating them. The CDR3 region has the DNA TGCAGTGCTAGAGAGCTAGGAAGTAACACTGAAGCTTTCTTT. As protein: CSARELGSNTEAFF.

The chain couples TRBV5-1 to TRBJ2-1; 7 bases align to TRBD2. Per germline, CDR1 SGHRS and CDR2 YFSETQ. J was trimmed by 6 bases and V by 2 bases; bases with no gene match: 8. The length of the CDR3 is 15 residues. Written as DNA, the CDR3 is TGCGCCAGCAGCTTCTCGGGACTACCTCCCAATGAGCAGTTCTTC. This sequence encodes CASSFSGLPPNEQFF.

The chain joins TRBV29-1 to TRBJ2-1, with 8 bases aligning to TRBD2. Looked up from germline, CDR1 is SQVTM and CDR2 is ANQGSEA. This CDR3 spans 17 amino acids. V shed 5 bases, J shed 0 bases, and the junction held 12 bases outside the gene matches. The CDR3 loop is CSVKTSGSGGSYNEQFF. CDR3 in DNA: TGCAGCGTTAAGACGAGCGGGAGTGGGGGCTCCTACAATGAGCAGTTCTTC.

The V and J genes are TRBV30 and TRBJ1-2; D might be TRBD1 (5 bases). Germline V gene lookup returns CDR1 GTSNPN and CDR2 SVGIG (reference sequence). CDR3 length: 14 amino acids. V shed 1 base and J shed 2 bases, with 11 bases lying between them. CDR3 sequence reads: CAWSGQGRNYGYTF. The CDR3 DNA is TGTGCCTGGAGTGGGCAGGGCAGGAACTATGGCTACACCTTC.

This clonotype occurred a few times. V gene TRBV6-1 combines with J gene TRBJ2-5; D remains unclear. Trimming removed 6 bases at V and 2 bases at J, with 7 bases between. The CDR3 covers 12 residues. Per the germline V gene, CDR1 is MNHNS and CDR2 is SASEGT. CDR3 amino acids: CASSILQETQYF. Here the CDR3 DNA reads TGTGCCAGCAGCATCTTACAAGAGACCCAGTACTTC.

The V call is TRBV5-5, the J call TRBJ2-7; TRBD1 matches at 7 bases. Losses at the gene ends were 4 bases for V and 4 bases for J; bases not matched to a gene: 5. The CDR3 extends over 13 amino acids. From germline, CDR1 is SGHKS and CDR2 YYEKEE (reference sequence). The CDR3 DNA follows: TGTGCCAGCAGCGCGAGACAGGGATACGAGCAGTACTTC. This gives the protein CASSARQGYEQYF.

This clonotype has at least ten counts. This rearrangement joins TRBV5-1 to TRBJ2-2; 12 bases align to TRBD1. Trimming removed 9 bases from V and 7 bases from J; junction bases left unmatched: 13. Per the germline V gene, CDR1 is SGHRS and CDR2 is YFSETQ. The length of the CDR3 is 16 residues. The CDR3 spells CATRPGTGGADGELFF. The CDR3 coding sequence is TGCGCCACACGCCCGGGGACAGGGGGCGCGGACGGGGAGCTGTTTTTT.

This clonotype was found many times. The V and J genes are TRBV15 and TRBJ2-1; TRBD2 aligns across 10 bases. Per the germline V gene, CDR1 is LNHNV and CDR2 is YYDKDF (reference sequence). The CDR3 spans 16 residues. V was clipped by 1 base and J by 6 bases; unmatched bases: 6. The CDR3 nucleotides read TGTGCCACCAGCAGAGCCATGGGGACTAGCGTCAATGAGCAGTTCTTC. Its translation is CATSRAMGTSVNEQFF.

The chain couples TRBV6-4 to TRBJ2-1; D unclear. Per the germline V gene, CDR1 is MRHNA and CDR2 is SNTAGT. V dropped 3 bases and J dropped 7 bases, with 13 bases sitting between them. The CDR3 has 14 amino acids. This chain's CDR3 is CASSENMMVNEQFF. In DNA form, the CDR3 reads TGTGCCAGCAGTGAAAACATGATGGTTAATGAGCAGTTCTTC.